The 8 T cell receptor beta chains given below trace back to one sample, sequenced in a study of cytomegalovirus exposure and HLA in healthy donors. In the PCR, 60 Vbeta and 13 Jbeta primers were used. The table came from immunoSEQ multiplex PCR; TCRdb's copy has only in-frame clones and leaves some out. The repertoire includes 60,000 to 75,000 clones, roughly 68% of them detected once, and more than 9.5% sits in the top ten. Sequenced sample: PBMCs. The receptors stem from a woman in her sixties in good health and CMV-seropositive.

The genes are TRBV6-5 and TRBJ1-4; D uncertain. CDR1 is MNHEY, CDR2 SVGAGI, per germline. The V end lost 4 bases, the J end lost 6 bases, and 9 bases lay between the germline ends. CDR3 size: 13 residues. CDR3 amino acids: CASSLRADEKLFF. CDR3 coding DNA: TGTGCCAGCAGTTTGAGGGCGGATGAAAAACTGTTTTTT.

This chain links TRBV5-6 with TRBJ1-2, with D unresolved. The CDR3 loop spans 12 amino acids. Trimming removed 0 bases from V and 5 bases from J, with 5 bases in between. Per germline, CDR1 SGHDT and CDR2 YYEEEE. The CDR3 nucleotides read TGTGCCAGCAGCTTGGCCCCTTATGGCTACACCTTC. Translating gives CASSLAPYGYTF.

V is TRBV9 and J is TRBJ1-5; 7 bases agree with TRBD1. The CDR3 has 14 residues. Trimming at V came to 0 bases and at J to 7 bases, leaving 4 bases not matched to a gene. Germline lookup yields CDR1 SGDLS and CDR2 YYNGEE. The CDR3 reads CASSVGAGGQPQHF. In nucleotides, the CDR3 is TGTGCCAGCAGCGTAGGGGCAGGGGGGCAGCCCCAGCATTTT.

The rearrangement links TRBV7-2 to TRBJ2-5, with TRBD2 as a possible D gene (5 bases). CDR1 and CDR2 from the germline V gene are SGHTA and FQGNSA. Trimming removed 5 bases at V and 8 bases at J, with 21 bases between. The CDR3 has 15 amino acids. CDR3 protein: CASSPERTRSFTQYF. The CDR3 coding sequence is TGTGCCAGCAGCCCCGAGAGGACTCGGAGTTTTACCCAGTACTTC.

This rearrangement joins TRBV15 to TRBJ1-5; D ambiguous. The CDR3 runs 13 residues. Germline CDR1 and CDR2: LNHNV and YYDKDF (reference sequence). V lost 5 bases and J lost 3, with 8 bases in between. The CDR3, as DNA: TGTGCCACCAGCCCGGCGGCCAATCAGCCCCAGCATTTT. Protein product: CATSPAANQPQHF.

This chain connects TRBV6-1 to TRBJ1-5; D uncertain. Germline-derived CDR1 and CDR2 are MNHNS and SASEGT. The V end lost 7 bases, the J end lost 0 bases, and 10 bases lay between the germline ends. CDR3 length: 14 residues. CDR3 nucleotides: TGTGCCAGCAAGGTCGGGTATAGCAATCAGCCCCAGCATTTT. Protein product: CASKVGYSNQPQHF.

This clone appeared a few times. The chain recombines TRBV7-9 with TRBJ1-5; D uncertain. CDR1 and CDR2 from the germline V gene are SEHNR and FQNEAQ (reference sequence). The CDR3 is 13 amino acids. V was shortened by 5 bases and J by 5 bases, with 10 bases between the two germline ends. The CDR3: CASSEVGYQPQHF. The CDR3, as DNA: TGTGCCAGCAGCGAAGTCGGTTATCAGCCCCAGCATTTT.

The rearrangement links TRBV6-1 to TRBJ2-6; 9 positions match TRBD1. This CDR3 is built from 15 residues. Germline CDR1 reads MNHNS; CDR2 reads SASEGT. The trim removed 6 bases at V and 0 bases at J, leaving 0 bases unmatched. The CDR3, as DNA: TGTGCCAGCAGGACAGGGGGCTCTGGGGCCAACGTCCTGACTTTC. Amino acids: CASRTGGSGANVLTF.